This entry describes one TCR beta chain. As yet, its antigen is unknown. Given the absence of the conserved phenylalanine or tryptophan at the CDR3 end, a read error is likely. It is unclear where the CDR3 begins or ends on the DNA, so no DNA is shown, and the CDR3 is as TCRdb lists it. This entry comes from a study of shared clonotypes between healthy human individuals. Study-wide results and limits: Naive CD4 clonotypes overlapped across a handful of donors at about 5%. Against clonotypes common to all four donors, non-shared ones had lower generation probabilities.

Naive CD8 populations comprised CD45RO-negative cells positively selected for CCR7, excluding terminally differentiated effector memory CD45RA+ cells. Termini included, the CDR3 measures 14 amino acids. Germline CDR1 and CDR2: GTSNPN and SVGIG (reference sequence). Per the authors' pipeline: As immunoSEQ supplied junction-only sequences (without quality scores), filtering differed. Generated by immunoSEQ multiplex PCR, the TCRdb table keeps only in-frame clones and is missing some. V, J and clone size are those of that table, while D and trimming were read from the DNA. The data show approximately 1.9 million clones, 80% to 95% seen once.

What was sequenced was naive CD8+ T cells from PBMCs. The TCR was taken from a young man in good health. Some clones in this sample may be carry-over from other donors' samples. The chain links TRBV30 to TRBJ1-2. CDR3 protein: CASPPHVARPTRTP.